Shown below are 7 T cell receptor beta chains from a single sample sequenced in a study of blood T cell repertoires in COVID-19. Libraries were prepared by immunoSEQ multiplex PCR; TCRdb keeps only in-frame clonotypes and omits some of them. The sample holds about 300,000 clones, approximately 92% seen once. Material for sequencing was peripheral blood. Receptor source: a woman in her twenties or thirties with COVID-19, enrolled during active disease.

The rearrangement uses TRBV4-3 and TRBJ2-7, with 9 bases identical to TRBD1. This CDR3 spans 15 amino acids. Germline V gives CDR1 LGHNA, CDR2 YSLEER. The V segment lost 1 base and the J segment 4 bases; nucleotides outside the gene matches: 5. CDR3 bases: TGCGCCAGCAGCCAAGGGGACAGGGTAGAGTACGAGCAGTACTTC. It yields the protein CASSQGDRVEYEQYF.

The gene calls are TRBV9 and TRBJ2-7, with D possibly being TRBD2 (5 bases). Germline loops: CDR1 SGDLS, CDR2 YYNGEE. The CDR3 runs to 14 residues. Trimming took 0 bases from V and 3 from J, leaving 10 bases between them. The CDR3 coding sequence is TGTGCCAGCAGCGTAGGGGAGACGCGCTACGAGCAGTACTTC. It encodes CASSVGETRYEQYF. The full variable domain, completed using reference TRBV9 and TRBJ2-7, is DSGVTQTPKHLITATGQRVTLRCSPRSGDLSVYWYQQSLDQGLQFLIQYYNGEERAKGNILERFSAQQFPDLHSELNLSSLELGDSALYFCASSVGETRYEQYFGPGTRLTVT.

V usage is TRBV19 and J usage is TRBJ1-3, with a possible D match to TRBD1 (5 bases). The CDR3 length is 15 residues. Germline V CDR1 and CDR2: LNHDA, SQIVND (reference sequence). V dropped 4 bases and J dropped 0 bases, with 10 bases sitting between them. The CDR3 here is CASSTAGPSGNTIYF. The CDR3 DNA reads TGTGCCAGTAGTACCGCGGGACCCTCTGGAAACACCATATATTTT.

The CDR3 here is CASSLLGQASNQPQHF. The CDR3 coding sequence is TGTGCCAGCAGTTTATTAGGACAGGCTAGCAATCAGCCCCAGCATTTT. V usage is TRBV28 and J usage is TRBJ1-5; 7 bases line up with TRBD1. This CDR3 region has 16 residues. Germline V CDR1 and CDR2: MDHEN, SYDVKM. The trim removed 1 base at V and 0 bases at J, leaving 3 bases unmatched. Full variable domain (rest looked up from reference TRBV28 and TRBJ1-5): DVKVTQSSRYLVKRTGEKVFLECVQDMDHENMFWYRQDPGLGLRLIYFSYDVKMKEKGDIPEGYSVSREKKERFSLILESASTNQTSMYLCASSLLGQASNQPQHFGDGTRLSIL.

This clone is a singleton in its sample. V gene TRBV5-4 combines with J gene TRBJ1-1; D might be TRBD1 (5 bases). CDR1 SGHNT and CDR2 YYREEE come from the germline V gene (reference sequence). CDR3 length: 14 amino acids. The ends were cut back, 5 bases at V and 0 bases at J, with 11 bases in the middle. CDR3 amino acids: CASSAGQVNTEAFF. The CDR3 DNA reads TGTGCCAGCAGTGCAGGGCAGGTGAACACTGAAGCTTTCTTT. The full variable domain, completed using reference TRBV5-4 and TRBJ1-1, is ETGVTQSPTHLIKTRGQQVTLRCSSQSGHNTVSWYQQALGQGPQFIFQYYREEENGRGNFPPRFSGLQFPNYSSELNVNALELDDSALYLCASSAGQVNTEAFFGQGTRLTVV.

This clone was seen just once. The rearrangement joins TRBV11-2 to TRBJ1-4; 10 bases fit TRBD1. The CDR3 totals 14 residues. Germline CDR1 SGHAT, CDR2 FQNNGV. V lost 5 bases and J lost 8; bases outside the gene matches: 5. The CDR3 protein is CASSDRGRGEKLFF. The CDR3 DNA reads TGTGCCAGCAGCGACAGGGGGCGTGGGGAAAAACTGTTTTTT.

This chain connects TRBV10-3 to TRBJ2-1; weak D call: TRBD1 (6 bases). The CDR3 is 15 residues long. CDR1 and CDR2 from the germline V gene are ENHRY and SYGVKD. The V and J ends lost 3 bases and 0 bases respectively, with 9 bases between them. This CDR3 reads CAISDQGSSYNEQFF. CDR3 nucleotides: TGTGCCATCAGTGATCAGGGGAGCTCCTACAATGAGCAGTTCTTC.